The 14 T cell receptor beta chains listed next were all sequenced from one sample in a study of T cells in Graves' hyperthyroidism and ophthalmopathy. From RNA transcripts, TCR beta CDR3 regions were amplified. TCR CDR3 underwent first-round RT-PCR with the HTBI primer set. TCRdb passed the multiplex PCR reads through MiXCR, listing each CDR3 protein once. The sample includes hundreds of thousands of distinct CDR3 sequences, 35% to 40% seen only once; the top ten take more than 7%. The sequenced sample consisted of blood. The source of these receptors is a young man with Graves' hyperthyroidism.

The chain joins TRBV12-3 or TRBV12-4 to TRBJ1-2; D gene ambiguous. V was trimmed by 6 bases and J by 5 bases, leaving 13 bases between them. The CDR3 runs 13 residues. The CDR3: CASSQGLGYGYTF. The CDR3 DNA sequence: TGTGCCAGCAGCCAAGGGTTGGGGTATGGCTACACCTTC.

The chain joins TRBV10-3 to TRBJ1-3; D might be TRBD1 (6 bases). The closer fit of TRBJ2-3 to the DNA end suggests the J call may be wrong. The CDR3 has 13 amino acids. Germline V gene data show CDR1 as ENHRY and CDR2 as SYGVKD. CDR3 residues: CASRGRGADTQYF. The CDR3, as DNA: TGTGCCAGCAGGGGCAGGGGAGCAGATACGCAGTATTTT.

The CDR3: CASSSLIGTSNTGANVLTF. The DNA of the CDR3 is TGTGCCAGCAGCTCCCTGATCGGGACATCGAACACTGGGGCCAACGTCCTGACTTTC. The rearrangement uses TRBV11-2 and TRBJ2-6, with D perhaps matching TRBD1 (6 bases). This CDR3 has 19 residues. The V end was cut by 4 bases, the J end by 2 bases, with 21 bases between. The germline V gene encodes CDR1 SGHAT and CDR2 FQNNGV.

This clonotype was recorded at least ten times. This chain connects TRBV10-3 to TRBJ1-6; a possible D gene is TRBD1 (5 bases). V lost 5 bases to trimming and J lost 9 bases, with 14 bases between them. This CDR3 spans 14 amino acids. Germline V gene data show CDR1 as ENHRY and CDR2 as SYGVKD. CDR3 in amino acids: CAISQQGSGSPLHF. As DNA, the CDR3 is TGTGCCATCAGTCAGCAGGGATCGGGTTCACCCCTCCACTTT.

V is TRBV4-1 and J is TRBJ1-1; possible D gene TRBD1, 6 bases. The CDR3 runs 16 residues. Germline CDR1 reads MGHRA; CDR2 reads YSYEKL. Trimming left V 0 bases short and J 1 base short, with 12 bases between. This chain's CDR3 is CASSQDGGRGNTEAFF. CDR3 bases: TGCGCCAGCAGCCAAGATGGGGGCAGGGGGAACACTGAAGCTTTCTTT.

The chain's CDR3 is CASRGTGADEKLFF. CDR3 nucleotides: TGTGCCAGCAGAGGAACAGGCGCGGACGAAAAACTGTTTTTT. V usage is TRBV12-3 or TRBV12-4 and J usage is TRBJ1-4; possibly TRBD1 for D (5 bases). The V gene lost 6 bases and the J gene lost 8 bases, with 16 bases spanning the gap. CDR3 length equals 14 residues.

This clonotype was counted many times. The CDR3 protein is CASSQTVNTEAFF. CDR3 sequence (DNA): TGTGCCAGCAGTCAGACCGTGAACACTGAAGCTTTCTTT. The chain uses TRBV12-3 or TRBV12-4 and TRBJ1-1; D is ambiguous. V was clipped by 5 bases and J by 0 bases, with 7 bases between them. CDR3 length: 13 residues.

This clonotype was detected ten times or more. This sequence joins TRBV7-6 and TRBJ1-1; 8 bases are a match to TRBD1. CDR3 length: 15 residues. Germline trimming cut 4 bases from V and 3 bases from J; bases unmatched to any gene: 7. Germline V gene lookup returns CDR1 SGHVS and CDR2 FNYEAQ. For the CDR3, the DNA is TGTGCCAGCAGCTCCTTGGACAGGGAGGACACTGAAGCTTTCTTT. Translation: CASSSLDREDTEAFF.

The V call is TRBV29-1, the J call TRBJ2-7; 11 bases agree with TRBD1. V was pared by 4 bases and J by 4 bases, with 3 bases of the junction left unmatched. CDR1 SQVTM and CDR2 ANQGSEA come from the germline V gene. CDR3 length equals 13 residues. The CDR3 loop reads CSVAGQGAYEQYF. As DNA, the CDR3 is TGCAGCGTTGCTGGACAGGGGGCGTACGAGCAGTACTTC.

This clonotype was seen at least ten times. The rearrangement uses TRBV9 and TRBJ1-1, with D maybe TRBD1 (6 bases). Germline CDR1 reads SGDLS; CDR2 reads YYNGEE. The V gene lost 4 bases and the J gene lost 0 bases, with 13 bases spanning the gap. CDR3 length: 15 amino acids. In nucleotides, the CDR3 is TGTGCCAGCAGCTCCCCACAGGGAATGAACACTGAAGCTTTCTTT. Amino acids: CASSSPQGMNTEAFF.

The chain employs TRBV29-1 and TRBJ1-1, with D tentatively TRBD1 (6 bases). V lost 2 bases and J lost 0, with 19 bases in between. CDR1 and CDR2 from the germline V gene are SQVTM and ANQGSEA. The CDR3 has 17 amino acids. CDR3 residues: CSVERQGGGFMNTEAFF. The CDR3 DNA reads as TGCAGCGTTGAACGCCAGGGAGGGGGTTTTATGAACACTGAAGCTTTCTTT.

A single count supports this clonotype. The gene calls are TRBV12-3 or TRBV12-4 and TRBJ1-1, with D hard to call. Trimming took 6 bases from V and 10 from J, leaving 15 bases between them. The CDR3 consists of 12 residues. In nucleotides, the CDR3 is TGTGCCAGCAGAGAGACTGGTTGGGTAGCTTTCTTT. This gives the protein CASRETGWVAFF.

Only one count was recorded for this clonotype. The rearrangement links TRBV6-5 to TRBJ1-5; the match to TRBD1 covers 9 bases. The V segment lost 10 bases and the J segment 2 bases; nucleotides outside the gene matches: 9. This CDR3 is built from 15 residues. CDR1 and CDR2 (germline): MNHEY, SVGAGI. CDR3 DNA sequence: TGTGCCATCAGGGCGGGACAGGGCGGCAATCAGCCCCAGCATTTT. Translated: CAIRAGQGGNQPQHF.

This clonotype appeared many times. CDR3 nucleotides: TGTGCCAGCAGCTGGGTGGGAGGGATAGCTTTCTTT. Protein sequence: CASSWVGGIAFF. The V call is TRBV7-2, the J call TRBJ1-1; D not certain. There are 12 residues in the CDR3. Trimming took off 4 bases at V and 10 bases at J, with 13 bases between the two ends. In germline, CDR1 is SGHTA, CDR2 FQGNSA. Full variable domain (missing parts from reference TRBV7-2 and TRBJ1-1): GAGVSQSPSNKVTEKGKDVELRCDPISGHTALYWYRQSLGQGLEFLIYFQGNSAPDKSGLPSDRFSAERTGGSVSTLTIQRTQQEDSAVYLCASSWVGGIAFFGQGTRLTVV.